This TCR beta chain was identified in a study of blood T cell repertoires in COVID-19. Study-level background: PBMCs, B-cell-depleted T cells, or T cells provided the cDNA or gDNA that made up the material.

J gave up 3 bases and V 0 bases, and 6 bases lay outside the gene matches. The length of the CDR3 is 16 residues. Germline V CDR1 and CDR2: SGHRS, YFSETQ. Original analysis: By means of reference gene primer amplification, nucleated cell counts were estimated. Clones were read by immunoSEQ multiplex PCR, and TCRdb kept only the in-frame ones, dropping some. V, J and clone size are taken as reported in that table, and D and trimming were inferred from the DNA itself. The repertoire holds 90,000 to 150,000 clones, with just under 90% as singletons. Sequences were obtained from peripheral blood. The chain couples TRBV5-1 to TRBJ2-1, with 7 positions matching TRBD1. The sequence came from a woman aged 45-65 years with acute or convalescent COVID-19. CDR3 nucleotides: TGCGCCAGCAGCTTGGCGACAGGGTCGGTCTACAATGAGCAGTTCTTC. This codes for CASSLATGSVYNEQFF. Supplemented by reference TRBV5-1 and TRBJ2-1, the full variable domain reads KAGVTQTPRYLIKTRGQQVTLSCSPISGHRSVSWYQQTPGQGLQFLFEYFSETQRNKGNFPGRFSGRQFSNSRSEMNVSTLELGDSALYLCASSLATGSVYNEQFFGPGTRLTVL.